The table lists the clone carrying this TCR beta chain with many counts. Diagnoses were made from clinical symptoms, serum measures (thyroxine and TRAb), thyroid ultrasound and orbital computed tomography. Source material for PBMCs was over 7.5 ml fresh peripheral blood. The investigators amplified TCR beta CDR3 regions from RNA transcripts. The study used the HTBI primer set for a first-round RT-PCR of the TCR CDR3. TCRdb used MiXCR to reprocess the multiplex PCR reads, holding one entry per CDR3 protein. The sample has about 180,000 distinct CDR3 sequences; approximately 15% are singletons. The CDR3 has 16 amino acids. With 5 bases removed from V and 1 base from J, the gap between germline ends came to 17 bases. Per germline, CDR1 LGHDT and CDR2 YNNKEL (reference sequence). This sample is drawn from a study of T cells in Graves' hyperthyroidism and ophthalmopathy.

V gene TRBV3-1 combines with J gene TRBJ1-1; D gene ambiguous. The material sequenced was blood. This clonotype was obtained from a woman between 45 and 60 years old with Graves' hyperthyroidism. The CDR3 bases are TGTGCCAGCAGCTTCGGCCTACATCTACCGAACACTGAAGCTTTCTTT. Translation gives CASSFGLHLPNTEAFF. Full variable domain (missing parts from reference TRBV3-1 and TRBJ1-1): DTAVSQTPKYLVTQMGNDKSIKCEQNLGHDTMYWYKQDSKKFLKIMFSYNNKELIINETVPNRFSPKSPDKAHLNLHINSLELGDSAVYFCASSFGLHLPNTEAFFGQGTRLTVV.